This TCR beta chain was identified in a study of blood T cell repertoires in COVID-19. Sequenced by immunoSEQ multiplex PCR; TCRdb stores in-frame clones only, minus some. The sample comprises approximately 230,000 clones, around 90% of which are singletons, and approximately 3.3% rests with the top ten. Germline lookup yields CDR1 MNHEY and CDR2 SVGAGI. V shed 4 bases, J shed 1 base, and the junction held 6 bases outside the gene matches. There are 15 residues in the CDR3. This chain links TRBV6-5 with TRBJ1-1, with 7 nucleotides matching TRBD1. The sequenced material came from peripheral blood. The clonotype originates from a man aged 18 to 35 with active or convalescent COVID-19. CDR3 sequence reads: CASSFHRGTNTEAFF. The CDR3 region has the DNA TGTGCCAGCAGTTTCCACAGGGGTACGAACACTGAAGCTTTCTTT.